Below, one T cell receptor (beta chain) is given with its context. Its antigen is as yet unknown. Other DNA sequences in this sample translate to the same CDR3. The assay was immunoSEQ multiplex PCR, and TCRdb's table has in-frame clones only and misses some. The table has some 130,000 clones, just under 95% seen once; the top ten hold 1.1%. This entry is derived from a study of T cell responses to AZD1222 COVID-19 vaccine. Study findings and constraints: Researchers took repertoire samples only after the peak T cell response had come. Most donors were white British, females outnumbered males, and clonal diversity was possibly underestimated. At 160-218 and 743-854, vaccine-associated CD4 TCRs were dominant, and they spanned spike.

V lost 1 base, J lost 5 bases, and 8 bases lay in between. CDR3 length: 13 residues. The germline gives CDR1 LGHDT, CDR2 YNNKEL (reference sequence). This sequence joins TRBV3-1 (or the pseudogene TRBV3-2) and TRBJ1-1; no reliable D call. This receptor was obtained from an adult who received the AZD1222 COVID-19 vaccine. The specimen was peripheral blood, collected 28 days after the second AZD1222 dose. CDR3 bases: TGTGCCAGCAGCCAAGTTCCGGGAACTGAAGCTTTCTTT. This sequence encodes CASSQVPGTEAFF.